These 31 T cell receptor beta chains share one sample of origin, sequenced in a study of T cell clonality in common variable immunodeficiency. General study findings and limits: In common variable immunodeficiency, TCR beta chains reportedly carried fewer deletions and N-nucleotide insertions.

These receptors' antigens are unknown. TCRdb keeps only in-frame clones here, not all; method: immunoSEQ multiplex PCR. The repertoire consists of about 21,000 clones, none detected only once. The sequencing input was peripheral blood mononuclear cells. The receptors were sampled from a human donor with common variable immunodeficiency.

This clone appeared many times. Read coverage stops 3 residues before the CDR3 terminus; the germline J gene supplies the remainder. The chain uses TRBV20-1 and TRBJ2-7, with 8 bases lining up with TRBD1. V lost 3 bases, J lost 3 bases, and 7 bases stayed unmatched. The CDR3 runs to 14 residues. The germline CDR1 and CDR2 sequences are DFQATT and SNEGSKA (reference sequence). CDR3 sequence: CSASAGQGIYEQYF. The CDR3 DNA, read in part, is TGCAGTGCTAGCGCTGGACAGGGTATCTACGAG.

Many counts were recorded for this clone. The read ends 3 residues early relative to the CDR3; the germline J gene fills the gap. The chain carries TRBV18 and TRBJ1-3, with 7 bases aligning to TRBD1. The CDR3 consists of 17 residues. Germline CDR1 reads KGHSH; CDR2 reads LQKENI. V lost 1 base to trimming and J lost 0 bases; unmatched junction nucleotides: 6. Incomplete CDR3 DNA: TGTGCCAGCTCACCACGGACAGGTGATGTCTCTGGAAACACC. It specifies CASSPRTGDVSGNT. The complete CDR3 protein is CASSPRTGDVSGNTIYF. Variable domain in full (rest from reference TRBV18 and TRBJ1-3): NAGVMQNPRHLVRRRGQEARLRCSPMKGHSHVYWYRQLPEEGLKFMVYLQKENIIDESGMPKERFSAEFPKEGPSILRIQQVVRGDSAAYFCASSPRTGDVSGNTIYFGEGSWLTVV.

This clone was detected many times. The CDR3 goes on 3 residues after the read ends, and that part is filled in from the germline J gene. J is TRBJ1-5 and V is TRBV6-2 or TRBV6-3, with TRBD1 matching over 8 bases. This CDR3 has 14 residues. The V and J ends lost 6 bases and 3 bases, in that order; junction bases with no gene match: 4. Germline lookup yields CDR1 MNHEY and CDR2 SVGEGT. CDR3 protein: CASRKTGDNQPQHF. CDR3 DNA, as far as it was read: TGTGCCAGCAGAAAGACAGGGGACAATCAGCCC.

Ten or more counts support this clone. The CDR3 end falls 3 residues outside the read, so it is completed with the germline J gene. The chain carries TRBV5-1 and TRBJ2-7; 8 bases fit TRBD1. CDR3 size: 14 residues. Germline CDR1 reads SGHRS; CDR2 reads YFSETQ. Trimming cost V 2 bases and J 5 bases; bases outside gene matches: 6. The CDR3 DNA, read in part, is TGCGCCAGCAGCTTCCCCGACAGGGGAGACGAG. It codes for CASSFPDRGDE. The whole CDR3 protein reads CASSFPDRGDEQYF.

The table lists this clone with many counts. The read ends 3 residues early relative to the CDR3; the germline J gene fills the gap. The chain uses TRBV4-2 and TRBJ2-2, with 10 positions matching TRBD1. CDR1 is LGHNA and CDR2 is YNFKEQ in the germline V gene. J was trimmed by 4 bases and V by 3 bases; bases with no gene match: 8. The CDR3 totals 17 residues. CDR3 amino acids: CASSQEIRQGATGELFF. The CDR3 bases that were read are TGTGCCAGCAGCCAGGAAATAAGACAGGGGGCCACCGGGGAG.

This clone has a count of ten or more. The read ends 3 residues shy of where the CDR3 ends; the end is completed using the germline J gene. The chain combines TRBV20-1 with TRBJ2-7, with D possibly TRBD1 on 6 matching bases. This CDR3 comprises 14 residues. The V gene's germline CDR1 is DFQATT and CDR2 SNEGSKA (reference sequence). Trimming shortened V by 5 bases and J by 2 bases, and 16 bases separated the two germline ends. The covered CDR3 bases are TGCAGTGCTCCTCCGGGACAAAACCCCTACGAG. It translates to CSAPPGQNPYE. Given in full, the CDR3 is CSAPPGQNPYEQYF.

This clone has a count of ten or more. The CDR3 extends 3 residues past the end of the read, so its final part is completed from the germline J gene. The V and J genes are TRBV29-1 and TRBJ2-3; D is perhaps TRBD1 (6 bases). This CDR3 contains 14 residues. The ends were cut back, 1 base at V and 4 bases at J, with 12 bases in the middle. CDR1 and CDR2 (germline): SQVTM, ANQGSEA. The covered CDR3 bases are TGCAGCGTTGAAGGGGGCAGGGGAGCAGATACG. It is translated as CSVEGGRGADT. The whole CDR3 protein is CSVEGGRGADTQYF.

This clone was detected many times. Read data end 3 residues before the CDR3 end; the end is taken from the germline J gene. This chain links TRBV5-1 with TRBJ2-5; D perhaps matches TRBD1 (5 bases). This CDR3 region has 15 residues. With 0 bases removed from V and 4 bases from J, the gap between germline ends came to 13 bases. CDR1 and CDR2 from the germline V gene are SGHRS and YFSETQ. CDR3 bases read: TGCGCCAGCAGCTTGGAGGGCAGGGTGGGAGAGACC. Residues: CASSLEGRVGET. From start to end, the CDR3 is CASSLEGRVGETQYF.

This clone was counted ten times or more. The read terminates 3 residues before the CDR3 end, so the remaining end is supplied by the germline J gene. V usage is TRBV11-2 and J usage is TRBJ2-2; TRBD1 is a possible D gene (6 bases). Trimming left V 3 bases short and J 3 bases short, with 11 bases between. The CDR3 has 15 amino acids. Germline loops: CDR1 SGHAT, CDR2 FQNNGV. Incomplete CDR3 DNA: TGTGCCAGCAGCTTCTGGGGGCGAGACACCGGGGAG. Protein: CASSFWGRDTGE. The whole CDR3 protein is CASSFWGRDTGELFF.

This clone has a count of ten or more. Read sequence stops 3 residues before the CDR3 end, and the germline J gene provides the missing end. The chain employs TRBV6-2 or TRBV6-3 and TRBJ1-5; unclear D gene. The CDR3 is 12 amino acids. Germline-derived CDR1 and CDR2 are MNHEY and SVGEGT. V lost 6 bases and J 7 bases, leaving 10 bases between the germline ends. This CDR3 is CASRSQGQPQHF. The CDR3 bases that were read are TGTGCCAGCAGATCTCAAGGGCAGCCC.

This clone was observed at least ten times. Read coverage stops 3 residues before the CDR3 terminus; the germline J gene supplies the remainder. The rearrangement joins TRBV20-1 to TRBJ1-6; weak D call: TRBD1 (5 bases). Germline-derived CDR1 and CDR2 are DFQATT and SNEGSKA (reference sequence). The CDR3 has 13 residues. The DNA read from the CDR3 is TGCAGTGCTATACCGGGGGGTAGTAGGCCC. Its translation is CSAIPGGSRP. The full CDR3 is CSAIPGGSRPLHF.

This clone was counted ten times or more. The CDR3 goes on 3 residues after the read ends, and that part is filled in from the germline J gene. This chain connects TRBV7-9 to TRBJ2-5, with TRBD2 as a possible D gene (7 bases). The CDR3 runs to 14 residues. Germline V gene lookup returns CDR1 SEHNR and CDR2 FQNEAQ (reference sequence). V was cut by 2 bases and J by 4 bases, with 11 bases left in between. CDR3 residues: CASSLLGGGETQYF. The covered CDR3 bases are TGTGCCAGCAGCTTATTAGGGGGGGGAGAGACC.

The sample holds many counts of this clone. The CDR3 end is not reached by the read, which stops 3 residues before it; the germline J gene fills it in. The rearrangement links TRBV7-6 to TRBJ2-2, with TRBD2 matching 13 bases. The length of the CDR3 is 18 residues. V dropped 3 bases and J dropped 4; count of bases not matched to a gene: 8. Germline V gene sequence: CDR1 SGHVS, CDR2 FNYEAQ. The part of the CDR3 DNA that was read is TGTGCCAGCAGCTTTCGACTAGCGGGGGGCCGTAGCACCGGGGAG. It encodes CASSFRLAGGRSTGE. The entire CDR3 reads CASSFRLAGGRSTGELFF.

This clone was observed at least ten times. The read stops 3 residues short of the end of the CDR3; the missing end is completed from the germline J gene. The chain links TRBV29-1 to TRBJ2-7; the D is unclear. CDR1 is SQVTM, CDR2 ANQGSEA, per germline. Deletions cut 0 bases from V and 0 bases from J, with 12 bases between. This CDR3 has 15 amino acids. CDR3 protein: CSVEDPSESSYEQYF. The CDR3 bases that were read are TGCAGCGTTGAAGACCCCAGCGAGAGCTCCTACGAG.

This clone came up many times. The CDR3 end falls 3 residues outside the read, so it is completed with the germline J gene. The chain couples TRBV7-2 to TRBJ2-2, with D uncertain. V was clipped by 1 base and J by 6 bases, with 6 bases between them. This CDR3 spans 13 amino acids. Per the germline V gene, CDR1 is SGHTA and CDR2 is FQGNSA. The DNA read from the CDR3 is TGTGCCAGCAGCTTAGTGTCCGCCGGGGAG. Translation: CASSLVSAGE. The whole CDR3 sequence is CASSLVSAGELFF.

This clone appeared many times. The sequence runs out 3 residues before the end of the CDR3; the remainder is reconstructed from the germline J gene. V and J are TRBV2 and TRBJ2-5, with TRBD1 matching 7 bases. The V gene end was trimmed by 8 bases and the J gene end by 1 base; junction bases not matched to a gene: 1. Germline CDR1 reads SNHLY; CDR2 reads FYNNEI. The CDR3 spans 12 residues. Partial CDR3 DNA: TGTGCCAGCCGACAGGGCCAAGAGACC. Its protein product is CASRQGQET. The CDR3, in full, reads CASRQGQETQYF. Supplemented by reference TRBV2 and TRBJ2-5, the full variable domain reads EPEVTQTPSHQVTQMGQEVILRCVPISNHLYFYWYRQILGQKVEFLVSFYNNEISEKSEIFDDQFSVERPDGSNFTLKIRSTKLEDSAMYFCASRQGQETQYFGPGTRLLVL.

This clone was picked up a small number of times. With the read ending 3 residues before the CDR3 end, the germline J gene is used to fill in that end. The rearrangement joins TRBV7-6 to TRBJ1-1; 8 bases map to TRBD1. With 5 bases clipped from V and 0 bases from J, the junction kept 8 bases outside the gene matches. CDR3 size: 16 residues. CDR1 and CDR2 (germline): SGHVS, FNYEAQ. The CDR3 loop is CASSPPRGHMNTEAFF. CDR3 DNA, as far as it was read: TGTGCCAGCAGCCCACCCAGGGGGCATATGAACACTGAA. The entire variable domain, with the rest obtained from reference TRBV7-6 and TRBJ1-1, is as follows: GAGVSQSPRYKVTKRGQDVALRCDPISGHVSLYWYRQALGQGPEFLTYFNYEAQQDKSGLPNDRFSAERPEGSISTLTIQRTEQRDSAMYRCASSPPRGHMNTEAFFGQGTRLTVV.

To note about this clone: The read terminates 3 residues before the CDR3 end, so the remaining end is supplied by the germline J gene. The chain employs TRBV7-6 and TRBJ1-5; no definite D call. This CDR3 region has 13 residues. The V gene lost 3 bases and the J gene lost 5 bases, with 8 bases spanning the gap. Germline CDR1 is SGHVS and CDR2 is FNYEAQ. CDR3 region: CASSFDWHQPQHF. CDR3 DNA (partial): TGTGCCAGCAGCTTTGACTGGCATCAGCCC.

This clone has at least ten counts. Coverage ceases 3 residues before the CDR3 finishes, and the germline J gene fills in the end. The gene calls are TRBV5-4 and TRBJ1-2; a weak D match, TRBD1 (5 bases). The V and J ends lost 2 bases and 4 bases respectively, with 6 bases between them. The germline CDR1 and CDR2 sequences are SGHNT and YYREEE (reference sequence). The CDR3 covers 12 residues. The CDR3 bases that were read are TGTGCCAGCAGCTTAGACAGCTATGGC. Translated: CASSLDSYG. The whole CDR3 region reads CASSLDSYGYTF.

The table lists this clone with many counts. The covered CDR3 bases are TGTGCCAGCAGCTTAAGAAGTGGCAATTTCCCCCTCGAG. Translated, it gives CASSLRSGNFPLE. The complete CDR3 protein is CASSLRSGNFPLEQYF. The chain recombines TRBV7-8 with TRBJ2-7, with D unresolved. The CDR3 end is not reached by the read, which stops 3 residues before it; the germline J gene fills it in. Trimming left V 2 bases short and J 6 bases short, with 20 bases between. Germline values: CDR1 SGHVS, CDR2 FQNEAQ. The CDR3 contains 16 residues.

This clone qualifies as medium-sized. Read coverage stops 3 residues before the CDR3 terminus; the germline J gene supplies the remainder. The chain links TRBV29-1 to TRBJ1-1, with D possibly being TRBD1 (6 bases). Deletions cut 4 bases from V and 2 bases from J, with 11 bases between. Looked up from germline, CDR1 is SQVTM and CDR2 is ANQGSEA. This CDR3 spans 13 amino acids. The part of the CDR3 DNA that was read is TGCAGCGTTGTGTCAGGGGTAAACACTGAA. It codes for CSVVSGVNTE. The full CDR3 protein is CSVVSGVNTEAFF. Drawing the rest from reference TRBV29-1 and TRBJ1-1, the complete variable domain is SAVISQKPSRDICQRGTSLTIQCQVDSQVTMMFWYRQQPGQSLTLIATANQGSEATYESGFVIDKFPISRPNLTFSTLTVSNMSPEDSSIYLCSVVSGVNTEAFFGQGTRLTVV.

Many counts were recorded for this clone. Coverage ceases 3 residues before the CDR3 finishes, and the germline J gene fills in the end. The genes are TRBV5-3 and TRBJ2-7; a possible D gene is TRBD1 (6 bases). TRBV5-3 is known as an ORF, though its function is uncertain. V was clipped by 4 bases and J by 5 bases, with 31 bases between them. The CDR3 runs to 19 residues. The CDR3 DNA, read in part, is TGTGCCAGAAGCCCCCTGGGTACAGGGCCGCCGTCCTTTGTAAACGAG. Amino acids: CARSPLGTGPPSFVNE. The whole CDR3 protein is CARSPLGTGPPSFVNEQYF.

This clone appeared a few times. The CDR3 loop is CSARGLRGKDYEQYF. Incomplete CDR3 DNA: TGCAGTGCTAGAGGGCTGAGGGGAAAGGACTACGAG. V is TRBV20-1 and J is TRBJ2-7; D may correspond to TRBD1 or TRBD2 (5 bases each). The sequenced fragment ends 3 residues before the CDR3 boundary, so the rest is inferred from the germline J gene. With 1 base removed from V and 3 bases from J, the gap between germline ends came to 16 bases. This CDR3 has 15 amino acids. Germline V lookup: CDR1 DFQATT, CDR2 SNEGSKA (reference sequence).

This clone was counted many times. The CDR3 sequence: CASSPGGQQETQYF. Incomplete CDR3 DNA: TGTGCCAGCAGCCCCGGGGGACAGCAAGAGACC. This chain links TRBV5-5 with TRBJ2-5, with D perhaps matching TRBD1 (7 bases). The read ends 3 residues early relative to the CDR3; the germline J gene fills the gap. CDR3 length: 14 amino acids. The ends were cut back, 4 bases at V and 2 bases at J, with 12 bases in the middle. CDR1 SGHKS and CDR2 YYEKEE come from the germline V gene (reference sequence).

This clone has at least ten counts. The read is 3 residues too short to cover the CDR3 end, so that end is filled in from the germline J gene. The chain carries TRBV7-8 and TRBJ1-1, with D possibly TRBD1 on 6 matching bases. In germline, CDR1 is SGHVS, CDR2 FQNEAQ. With 5 bases removed from V and 1 base from J, the gap between germline ends came to 11 bases. This CDR3 is 14 amino acids long. The CDR3: CASSVTGPNTEAFF. The sequenced part of the CDR3 DNA is TGTGCCAGCAGCGTCACAGGGCCGAACACTGAA.

This clone was seen repeatedly, ten times or more. The junction and the germline gene differ at one end; a read error may be behind it. The sequenced fragment ends 3 residues before the CDR3 boundary, so the rest is inferred from the germline J gene. The rearrangement joins TRBV14 to TRBJ2-3, with D hard to call. Germline V lookup: CDR1 SGHDN, CDR2 FVKESK. The length of the CDR3 is 14 residues. The sequenced CDR3 bases are TGTGCCAGCAGCCATAGAGTAAACACAGATGCG. Its protein is CASSHRVNTDA. The entire CDR3 protein reads CASSHRVNTDAQYF.

This clone is medium-sized by share. The missing CDR3 end, 3 residues past where the read stops, is filled in from the germline J gene. The chain recombines TRBV2 with TRBJ1-2; D may be TRBD1 (6 bases). The CDR3 covers 12 residues. Germline V gene data show CDR1 as SNHLY and CDR2 as FYNNEI. The DNA read from the CDR3 is TGTGCCAGCGAGGGGGGGGTTGCCGGC. This encodes CASEGGVAG. The CDR3 as a whole reads CASEGGVAGYTF.

This clone was detected ten times or more. The CDR3 goes on 3 residues after the read ends, and that part is filled in from the germline J gene. This rearrangement joins TRBV12-3 or TRBV12-4 to TRBJ2-7; tentatively, D is TRBD1 (6 bases). CDR3 size: 11 residues. V lost 4 bases and J 6 bases, leaving 7 bases between the germline ends. The chain's CDR3 is CASSWTAEQYF. The CDR3 bases that were read are TGTGCCAGCAGTTGGACAGCCGAG.

This clone was detected ten times or more. The read ends 3 residues before the CDR3 terminus; that terminus is restored from the germline J gene. The chain links TRBV6-1 to TRBJ1-2; 11 bases align to TRBD1. CDR3 length: 15 amino acids. Germline assignment: CDR1 MNHNS and CDR2 SASEGT. V lost 2 bases and J lost 4; bases outside the gene matches: 3. The part of the CDR3 DNA that was read is TGTGCCAGCAGTGAAAGGACAGGGGGCGGCTATGGC. As protein: CASSERTGGGYG. In full, the CDR3 is CASSERTGGGYGYTF.

This clone was observed many times. The read halts 3 residues ahead of the CDR3 end, with the missing end drawn from the germline J gene. The V call is TRBV5-1, the J call TRBJ1-6; D unclear. The germline CDR1 and CDR2 sequences are SGHRS and YFSETQ. V dropped 3 bases and J dropped 0 bases, with 10 bases sitting between them. The CDR3 is made up of 16 amino acids. Partial CDR3 DNA: TGCGCCAGCAGCTCCGGTTCCGGCTCCTATAATTCACCC. Amino acids: CASSSGSGSYNSP. The entire CDR3 is CASSSGSGSYNSPLHF.

This clone has a count of ten or more. Read sequence stops 3 residues before the CDR3 end, and the germline J gene provides the missing end. The chain couples TRBV7-8 to TRBJ1-3, with D maybe TRBD1 (5 bases). V lost 5 bases to trimming and J lost 2 bases, with 16 bases between them. Germline lookup yields CDR1 SGHVS and CDR2 FQNEAQ. The CDR3 extends over 16 amino acids. The CDR3 loop reads CASSPLTRAAGNTIYF. Partial CDR3 DNA: TGTGCCAGCAGCCCCTTGACCAGGGCAGCTGGAAACACC.